This T cell receptor (beta chain) was observed in a study of cytomegalovirus exposure and HLA in healthy donors. In the PCR, 60 Vbeta and 13 Jbeta primers were used. Some clones are missing from TCRdb's copy, which holds only in-frame ones; the method was immunoSEQ multiplex PCR. Here the sample spans roughly 130,000 clones, less than 85% being singletons. V lost 4 bases and J lost 3, with 4 bases in between. The germline V gene encodes CDR1 SGHDN and CDR2 FVKESK. The length of the CDR3 is 11 residues. Sequencing was performed on PBMCs. This sequence was found in a woman between 50 and 59 years old in good health and CMV-seropositive. This chain joins TRBV14 and TRBJ2-7; D uncertain. Written as DNA, the CDR3 is TGTGCCAGCAGCCTCATCTACGAGCAGTACTTC. This sequence encodes CASSLIYEQYF.